What follows describes a single TCR beta chain. The data were obtained in a study of blood T cell repertoires in COVID-19. Original processing notes: Amplified reference gene primers provided the basis for estimating nucleated cell counts. Sequencing was performed with immunoSEQ multiplex PCR; in TCRdb, only in-frame clones are kept and a portion is missing. D and trimming come from the DNA, and the V and J calls and clone size come from that table. The data hold a few hundred thousand clones, with roughly nine tenths observed a single time. V gave up 3 bases and J gave up 9 bases; unmatched junction bases: 5. From germline, CDR1 is MNHEY and CDR2 SMNVEV (reference sequence). CDR3 length equals 13 residues.

This clonotype was obtained from a man between 60 and 75 years old who had recovered from COVID-19. Material for sequencing was peripheral blood. This rearrangement joins TRBV27 to TRBJ2-1; 7 bases map to TRBD2. In DNA, the CDR3 is TGTGCCAGCAGTTTGGTCCCGGGAGGTGAGCAGTTCTTC. This codes for CASSLVPGGEQFF.